This T cell receptor beta chain comes out of a study of T cells after posttransplantation cyclophosphamide. Points from the study as a whole: Donor-recipient repertoire similarity was low at 1-2 months, rising over year one.

A marrow graft followed busulfan-fludarabine conditioning, with cyclophosphamide on days +3 and +4. V lost 2 bases, J lost 4 bases, and 12 bases lay in between. This CDR3 is 15 amino acids long. CDR1 is SNHLY, CDR2 FYNNEI, per germline. Data came from immunoSEQ multiplex PCR; TCRdb stores just in-frame clones and leaves some out. The sample contains some 11,000 clones, over 2% of which appear only once. Comment on this clone: Its target is unknown.

The chain uses TRBV2 and TRBJ1-5; perhaps TRBD1 as D (6 bases). The specimen was PBMCs, collected after allogeneic stem cell transplant with posttransplant cyclophosphamide. The receptor was derived from a young adult male patient who received an allogeneic stem cell transplant from a related donor, was CMV-positive, and had no GVHD. Some T cells may trace back to the graft donor. CDR3 coding DNA: TGTGCCAGCAGTGAACAGAGACAGGTTAATCAGCCCCAGCATTTT. Its translation: CASSEQRQVNQPQHF.